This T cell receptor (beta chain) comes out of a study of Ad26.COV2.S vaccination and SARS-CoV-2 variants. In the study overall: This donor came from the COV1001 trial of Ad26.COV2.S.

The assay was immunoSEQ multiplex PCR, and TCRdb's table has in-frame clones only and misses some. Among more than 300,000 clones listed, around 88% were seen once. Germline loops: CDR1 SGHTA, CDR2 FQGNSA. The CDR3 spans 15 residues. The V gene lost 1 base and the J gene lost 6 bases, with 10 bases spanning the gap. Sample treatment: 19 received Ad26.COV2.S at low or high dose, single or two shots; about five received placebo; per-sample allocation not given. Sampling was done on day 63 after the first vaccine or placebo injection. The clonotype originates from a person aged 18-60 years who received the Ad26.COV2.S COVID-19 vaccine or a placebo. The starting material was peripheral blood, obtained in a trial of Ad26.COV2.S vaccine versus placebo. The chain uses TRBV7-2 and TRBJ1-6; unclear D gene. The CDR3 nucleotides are TGTGCCAGCAGCTTAGACGCACATTCTAATTCACCCCTCCACTTT. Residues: CASSLDAHSNSPLHF.